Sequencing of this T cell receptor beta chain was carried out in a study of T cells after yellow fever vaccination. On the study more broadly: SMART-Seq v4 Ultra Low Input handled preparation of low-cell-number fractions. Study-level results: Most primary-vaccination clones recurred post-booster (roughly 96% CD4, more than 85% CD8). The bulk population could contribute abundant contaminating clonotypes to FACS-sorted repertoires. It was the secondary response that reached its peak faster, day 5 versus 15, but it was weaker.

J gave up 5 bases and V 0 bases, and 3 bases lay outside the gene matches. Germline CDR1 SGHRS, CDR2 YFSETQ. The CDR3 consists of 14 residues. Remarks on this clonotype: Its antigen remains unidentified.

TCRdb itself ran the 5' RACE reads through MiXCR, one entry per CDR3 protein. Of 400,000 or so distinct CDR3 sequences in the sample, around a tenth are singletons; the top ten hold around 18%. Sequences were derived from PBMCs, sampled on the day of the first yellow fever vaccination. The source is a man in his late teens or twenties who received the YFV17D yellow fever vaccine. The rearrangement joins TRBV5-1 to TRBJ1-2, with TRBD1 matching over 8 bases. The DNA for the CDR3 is TGCGCCAGCAGCTTGGCACAGGGGGGATATGGCTACACCTTC. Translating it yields CASSLAQGGYGYTF. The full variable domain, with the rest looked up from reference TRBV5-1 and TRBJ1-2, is KAGVTQTPRYLIKTRGQQVTLSCSPISGHRSVSWYQQTPGQGLQFLFEYFSETQRNKGNFPGRFSGRQFSNSRSEMNVSTLELGDSALYLCASSLAQGGYGYTFGSGTRLTVV.